These 25 T cell receptor beta chains were sequenced from one sample in a study of T cell repertoires in cytomegalovirus infection. MiXCR, applied by TCRdb to the reads, yields one record per CDR3 protein. The sample has more than 150,000 distinct CDR3 sequences; around 20% are singletons. The sequencing sample was made of PBMCs. The receptors stem from a human donor in good health (CMV status not recorded). Some clones in this sample may be carry-over from other donors' samples.

The table lists this clonotype with a few counts. The chain couples TRBV19 to TRBJ2-1; 10 positions match TRBD2. The CDR3 runs to 15 residues. Germline-derived CDR1 and CDR2 are LNHDA and SQIVND (reference sequence). Trimming took 8 bases from V and 6 from J; bases not matched to a gene: 10. CDR3 amino acids: CASYTTSGEFNEQFF. The CDR3 coding sequence is TGTGCCAGTTATACTACTAGCGGGGAGTTCAATGAGCAGTTCTTC. Full variable domain (outside the CDR3, taken from reference TRBV19 and TRBJ2-1): DGGITQSPKYLFRKEGQNVTLSCEQNLNHDAMYWYRQDPGQGLRLIYYSQIVNDFQKGDIAEGYSVSREKKESFPLTVTSAQKNPTAFYLCASYTTSGEFNEQFFGPGTRLTVL.

This chain connects TRBV6-2 or TRBV6-3 to TRBJ2-7; 9 bases align to TRBD1. Losses at the gene ends were 1 base for V and 4 bases for J; bases not matched to a gene: 5. The CDR3 runs 15 residues. Germline V lookup: CDR1 MNHEY, CDR2 SVGEGT. CDR3 bases: TGTGCCAGCAGTTACTTCGGGGACAGGGAGTACGAGCAGTACTTC. Its protein product is CASSYFGDREYEQYF.

The V call is TRBV2, the J call TRBJ2-7, with D perhaps assigned TRBD1 or TRBD2 (5 bases each). The CDR3 extends over 14 amino acids. Germline-derived CDR1 and CDR2 are SNHLY and FYNNEI. The V and J ends lost 5 bases and 3 bases respectively, with 14 bases between them. The CDR3 region is CASSTGTDLYEQYF. The CDR3 nucleotides are TGTGCCAGCAGTACTGGGACCGACCTCTACGAGCAGTACTTC. Supplemented by reference TRBV2 and TRBJ2-7, the full variable domain reads EPEVTQTPSHQVTQMGQEVILRCVPISNHLYFYWYRQILGQKVEFLVSFYNNEISEKSEIFDDQFSVERPDGSNFTLKIRSTKLEDSAMYFCASSTGTDLYEQYFGPGTRLTVT.

The gene calls are TRBV4-2 and TRBJ2-1; D is ambiguous. Germline CDR1 reads LGHNA; CDR2 reads YNFKEQ. This CDR3 spans 14 amino acids. V gave up 0 bases and J gave up 8 bases, with 11 bases separating them. This CDR3 reads CASSQETSRDEQFF. Here the CDR3 DNA reads TGTGCCAGCAGCCAAGAGACCTCTCGGGATGAGCAGTTCTTC.

This clonotype was detected a few times. The J gene is TRBJ1-1, the V gene TRBV11-3; D remains ambiguous. Germline loops: CDR1 SGHNT, CDR2 YENEEA. This CDR3 comprises 13 residues. V lost 0 bases and J lost 5, with 7 bases in between. This CDR3 reads CASSLEGGTEAFF. The CDR3 coding sequence is TGTGCCAGCAGCTTAGAAGGAGGTACTGAAGCTTTCTTT. The whole variable domain, remainder taken from reference TRBV11-3 and TRBJ1-1, is EAGVVQSPRYKIIEKKQPVAFWCNPISGHNTLYWYLQNLGQGPELLIRYENEEAVDDSQLPKDRFSAERLKGVDSTLKIQPAELGDSAVYLCASSLEGGTEAFFGQGTRLTVV.

This clonotype has just a few counts. V is TRBV5-1 and J is TRBJ1-2, with D maybe TRBD1 (5 bases). Germline loops: CDR1 SGHRS, CDR2 YFSETQ. V was trimmed by 5 bases and J by 5 bases, leaving 16 bases between them. The CDR3 runs to 14 residues. The chain's CDR3 is CASRSGTQGYGYTF. CDR3 sequence (DNA): TGCGCCAGCAGATCCGGGACCCAGGGATATGGCTACACCTTC.

The DNA for the CDR3 is TGTGCCTGGAGTAATTACCCCGGGACAGGGAACGGCTACACCTTC. It translates to CAWSNYPGTGNGYTF. This chain links TRBV30 with TRBJ1-2; 9 bases align to TRBD1. CDR3 length equals 15 residues. V lost 2 bases, J lost 8 bases, and 12 bases stayed unmatched. The germline gives CDR1 GTSNPN, CDR2 SVGIG (reference sequence).

With regard to this clonotype: Its ends do not fully match the called genes, so a read error is possible. This chain uses TRBV5-1 with TRBJ2-3; D is possibly TRBD1 (6 bases). Germline lookup yields CDR1 SGHRS and CDR2 YFSETQ. This CDR3 contains 15 residues. CDR3 nucleotide sequence: TGCGCCAGCAGCTTGGGGCAGGGGCGCACAGAGACGCAGTATTTT. It specifies CASSLGQGRTETQYF.

This clonotype was counted once. The chain carries TRBV29-1 and TRBJ2-7; either TRBD1 or TRBD2 may supply D (5 bases each). Germline V lookup: CDR1 SQVTM, CDR2 ANQGSEA. CDR3 length: 12 residues. V was shortened by 3 bases and J by 3 bases, with 9 bases between the two germline ends. CDR3 coding DNA: TGCAGCGTTGACTCTGGGGGCTACGAGCAGTACTTC. It codes for CSVDSGGYEQYF.

This clonotype has at least ten counts. The rearrangement joins TRBV7-2 to TRBJ1-3; D not certain. CDR3 length: 15 residues. The V and J ends lost 2 bases and 0 bases respectively, with 8 bases between them. Germline V gives CDR1 SGHTA, CDR2 FQGNSA. The CDR3 region has the DNA TGTGCCAGCAGCTTACAAAGCCTCTCTGGAAACACCATATATTTT. It yields the protein CASSLQSLSGNTIYF.

This clonotype was observed at least ten times. This chain connects TRBV6-1 to TRBJ2-3; 12 bases are shared with TRBD2. Germline V gene sequence: CDR1 MNHNS, CDR2 SASEGT. The J segment lost 4 bases and the V segment lost 5 bases, leaving 4 bases of the junction unmatched. This CDR3 has 15 amino acids. For the CDR3, the DNA is TGTGCCAGCAGTAAAGGACTAGCGGGACCAGATACGCAGTATTTT. This sequence encodes CASSKGLAGPDTQYF.

This clonotype showed up just a few times. The rearrangement links TRBV7-4 to TRBJ2-5, with 10 bases fitting TRBD2. This CDR3 has 16 residues. V lost 1 base and J lost 3; bases outside the gene matches: 5. CDR1 SGHVT and CDR2 SQSDAQ come from the germline V gene. This CDR3 is CASSLVLAGPEETQYF. The DNA for the CDR3 is TGTGCCAGCAGCTTAGTACTAGCGGGGCCCGAAGAGACCCAGTACTTC. The full variable domain, rest sourced from reference TRBV7-4 and TRBJ2-5, is GAGVSQSPRYKVAKRGRDVALRCDSISGHVTLYWYRQTLGQGSEVLTYSQSDAQRDKSGRPSGRFSAERPERSVSTLKIQRTEQGDSAVYLCASSLVLAGPEETQYFGPGTRLLVL.

The chain combines TRBV20-1 with TRBJ1-4; TRBD1 agrees at 8 bases. Germline CDR1 reads DFQATT; CDR2 reads SNEGSKA (reference sequence). The ends lost 3 bases at V and 7 bases at J; junction bases unmatched: 10. This CDR3 has 15 residues. This CDR3 is CSASASGGLGEKLFF. CDR3 nucleotides: TGCAGTGCTAGTGCTTCAGGGGGCCTCGGTGAAAAACTGTTTTTT.

This clonotype was counted between two and nine times. The rearrangement uses TRBV6-6 and TRBJ2-4; maybe TRBD2 (5 bases). This CDR3 contains 16 residues. V lost 6 bases and J 2 bases, leaving 17 bases between the germline ends. Germline CDR1 is MNHNY and CDR2 is SVGAGI (reference sequence). The chain's CDR3 is CASSLGRGLTKNIQYF. The CDR3 coding sequence is TGTGCCAGCAGCCTCGGACGGGGTCTGACCAAAAACATTCAGTACTTC.

This rearrangement joins TRBV19 to TRBJ2-5; 8 positions agree with TRBD2. The V segment lost 8 bases and the J segment 4 bases; nucleotides outside the gene matches: 12. Germline CDR1 and CDR2: LNHDA and SQIVND (reference sequence). The CDR3 has 15 residues. The DNA for the CDR3 is TGTGCCAGTGGGGACCCGGGGGGGCGGGGAGAGACCCAGTACTTC. Translating it yields CASGDPGGRGETQYF. The full variable domain, its missing parts supplied by reference TRBV19 and TRBJ2-5, is DGGITQSPKYLFRKEGQNVTLSCEQNLNHDAMYWYRQDPGQGLRLIYYSQIVNDFQKGDIAEGYSVSREKKESFPLTVTSAQKNPTAFYLCASGDPGGRGETQYFGPGTRLLVL.

Regarding this clonotype: One end of the junction does not line up with germline, which may come from a read error. The rearrangement links TRBV7-7 to TRBJ2-1, with TRBD1 matching over 9 bases. CDR1 SSHAT and CDR2 FNYEAQ come from the germline V gene (reference sequence). The CDR3 has 16 amino acids. The DNA of the CDR3 is TGTGCTAGCAGCTTAGCGCCTGGACAGGGGATCGATGAGCAGTTCTTC. This encodes CASSLAPGQGIDEQFF.

This clonotype was seen only a few times. The genes are TRBV29-1 and TRBJ1-6; D uncertain. V lost 4 bases and J 5 bases, leaving 9 bases between the germline ends. The CDR3 loop spans 13 amino acids. Germline CDR1 is SQVTM and CDR2 is ANQGSEA. The CDR3: CSVAAENNSPLHF. CDR3 DNA sequence: TGCAGCGTTGCGGCAGAAAATAATTCACCCCTCCACTTT.

This chain uses TRBV28 with TRBJ2-1, with D possibly TRBD1 on 7 matching bases. V shed 11 bases and J shed 4 bases, with 12 bases lying between them. The CDR3 spans 12 residues. The V gene's germline CDR1 is MDHEN and CDR2 SYDVKM. In DNA, the CDR3 is TGTGCCGGGGGGACAGTTTACAATGAGCAGTTCTTC. It yields the protein CAGGTVYNEQFF.

The rearrangement joins TRBV5-1 to TRBJ2-1, with no clear D. Germline assignment: CDR1 SGHRS and CDR2 YFSETQ. Deletions cut 2 bases from V and 9 bases from J, with 12 bases between. The CDR3 has 13 residues. The CDR3 loop reads CASSFLPASEQFF. The DNA for the CDR3 is TGCGCCAGCAGCTTCCTGCCTGCTAGTGAGCAGTTCTTC.

At least ten counts were recorded for this clonotype. The J gene is TRBJ1-1, the V gene TRBV7-2; D is unresolved. This CDR3 has 16 amino acids. The germline V gene encodes CDR1 SGHTA and CDR2 FQGNSA. V was trimmed by 1 base and J by 1 base, leaving 13 bases between them. The CDR3 bases are TGTGCCAGCAGCTTAGTGGGGTCACCGAGGAACACTGAAGCTTTCTTT. This codes for CASSLVGSPRNTEAFF.

In its sample, this clonotype was seen a few times. The rearrangement uses TRBV5-1 and TRBJ1-2, with D maybe TRBD1 (5 bases). The CDR3 has 14 amino acids. Germline-derived CDR1 and CDR2 are SGHRS and YFSETQ. Trimming pared 0 bases from V and 8 bases from J, leaving 14 bases between. The CDR3 sequence is CASSLDGGARGYTF. The CDR3 DNA sequence: TGCGCCAGCAGCTTGGACGGAGGGGCTCGGGGCTACACCTTC.

The rearrangement links TRBV6-6 to TRBJ2-7; 13 bases are shared with TRBD2. The germline CDR1 and CDR2 sequences are MNHNY and SVGAGI (reference sequence). J was trimmed by 4 bases and V by 4 bases; bases with no gene match: 7. The CDR3 runs to 16 residues. CDR3 nucleotide sequence: TGTGCCAGCAGTTTCTCACCGGGACTAGCGGGATACGAGCAGTACTTC. Amino acid sequence: CASSFSPGLAGYEQYF.

This clonotype was counted between two and nine times. CDR3 region: CASSHPQGLSGNTIYF. The CDR3 DNA sequence: TGTGCCAGCAGTCACCCGCAGGGTCTCTCTGGAAACACCATATATTTT. The rearrangement links TRBV2 to TRBJ1-3, with D possibly matching TRBD1 (5 bases). Germline V CDR1 and CDR2: SNHLY, FYNNEI. Trimming cost V 5 bases and J 0 bases, with 14 bases left between them. The CDR3 is made up of 16 amino acids. Full variable domain (outside the CDR3, taken from reference TRBV2 and TRBJ1-3): EPEVTQTPSHQVTQMGQEVILRCVPISNHLYFYWYRQILGQKVEFLVSFYNNEISEKSEIFDDQFSVERPDGSNFTLKIRSTKLEDSAMYFCASSHPQGLSGNTIYFGEGSWLTVV.

The chain has TRBV25-1 and TRBJ1-1; 12 bases are a match to TRBD1. V dropped 4 bases and J dropped 4; count of bases not matched to a gene: 7. The CDR3 spans 16 residues. Germline CDR1 and CDR2: MGHDK and SYGVNS. The CDR3 loop reads CASSGGQGAGSTEAFF. CDR3 DNA sequence: TGTGCCAGCAGTGGGGGACAGGGGGCTGGGAGCACTGAAGCTTTCTTT.

Concerning this clonotype: Compared with germline, one end of the junction differs, possibly owing to a read error. The chain carries TRBV18 and TRBJ1-4; 9 bases align to TRBD1. This CDR3 comprises 15 residues. Germline-derived CDR1 and CDR2 are KGHSH and LQKENI. The CDR3 sequence: CASTPRDRVDEKLFF. The DNA for the CDR3 is TGTGCCAGCACACCCCGGGACAGGGTTGATGAAAAACTGTTTTTT.